This note documents a single T cell receptor beta chain sequence. The data originate from a study of blood T cell repertoires in COVID-19. Across the whole study: Both acute and convalescent COVID-19 samples were obtained from the United States, Italy and Spain. PBMCs, B-cell-depleted T cells, or T cells were the source of the cDNA or gDNA that made up the material.

This CDR3 is built from 14 residues. Germline loops: CDR1 MNHEY, CDR2 SVGAGI. V lost 5 bases and J lost 1, with 11 bases in between. Authors' data handling: Researchers report that nucleated cell counts were estimated from reference gene primer amplification. Measured with immunoSEQ multiplex PCR; TCRdb has only the in-frame clones, and not every one. The V and J calls and clone size come from that table; D and trimming were worked out from the DNA. Counted here are 150,000 or so clones, about nine tenths occurring once; the ten biggest clones make up approximately 4%. This receptor was taken from a woman in her forties who had been exposed to COVID-19. The chain uses TRBV6-5 and TRBJ1-1; D gene uncertain. Material for sequencing was PBMCs or T cells enriched from blood (not recorded which). CDR3 in amino acids: CASSTYGENTEAFF. In DNA, the CDR3 is TGTGCCAGCAGTACTTACGGGGAGAACACTGAAGCTTTCTTT.